The next 9 T cell receptor beta chains were all read from a single sample in a study of Graves' ophthalmopathy and Graves' hyperthyroidism. Amplification from RNA transcripts yielded the TCR beta CDR3 regions. HTBI-primed RT-PCR formed the first round, and a multiplex PCR formed the second. TCRdb fed the multiplex PCR reads into MiXCR, producing one record per CDR3 protein. The sample lists around 1.1 million distinct CDR3 sequences, about two fifths occurring once. Sequenced input: peripheral blood or thyroid tissue (not recorded which). These receptors were taken from an adult man with Graves' hyperthyroidism.

This clonotype was detected many times. The chain uses TRBV7-2 and TRBJ2-5; tentatively, D is TRBD2 (5 bases). Germline V gene lookup returns CDR1 SGHTA and CDR2 FQGNSA. The CDR3 extends over 16 amino acids. Trimming took 5 bases from V and 5 from J, leaving 21 bases between them. The CDR3 loop reads CASSLEGLARFETQYF. In DNA, the CDR3 is TGTGCCAGCAGCCTGGAAGGGCTAGCCCGATTCGAGACCCAGTACTTC.

This chain joins TRBV3-1 and TRBJ1-4; no firm D call. Per the germline V gene, CDR1 is LGHDT and CDR2 is YNNKEL (reference sequence). V dropped 2 bases and J dropped 7 bases, with 11 bases sitting between them. CDR3 size: 14 residues. The chain's CDR3 is CASSQTSFGEKLFF. CDR3 bases: TGTGCCAGCAGCCAAACATCTTTTGGTGAAAAACTGTTTTTT.

The rearrangement links TRBV6-6 to TRBJ2-5; no clear D. CDR1 is MNHNY and CDR2 is SVGAGI in the germline V gene (reference sequence). The CDR3 is 14 amino acids. Trimming stripped 0 bases from V and 5 bases from J, with 10 bases between. CDR3 DNA sequence: TGTGCCAGCAGTTACTCGGCCCCCGTGGAGACCCAGTACTTC. This encodes CASSYSAPVETQYF.

This clonotype has at least ten counts. The chain is built from TRBV5-1 and TRBJ2-7; 7 bases map to TRBD2. The V gene end was trimmed by 6 bases and the J gene end by 3 bases; junction bases not matched to a gene: 6. Per germline, CDR1 SGHRS and CDR2 YFSETQ. The CDR3 spans 13 residues. CDR3 nucleotides: TGCGCCAGCAAGCCCCCGGGGGGCTACGAGCAGTACTTC. It encodes CASKPPGGYEQYF.

This clonotype was seen at least ten times. In DNA form, the CDR3 reads TGTGCCAGCAGCGGGGGTATGGGTGGCAATTCACCCCTCCACTTT. Translated: CASSGGMGGNSPLHF. The chain recombines TRBV5-5 with TRBJ1-6; TRBD1 is a possible D gene (5 bases). The CDR3 is 15 residues long. Per germline, CDR1 SGHKS and CDR2 YYEKEE (reference sequence). Trimming pared 4 bases from V and 7 bases from J, leaving 15 bases between.

This clonotype has more than one count but fewer than ten. The chain is built from TRBV18 and TRBJ2-5; D possibly matches TRBD1 or TRBD2 (5 bases each). Trimming left V 3 bases short and J 7 bases short, with 15 bases between. CDR1 and CDR2 from the germline V gene are KGHSH and LQKENI. The CDR3 extends over 14 amino acids. CDR3 loop: CASSPLGDQGTQYF. CDR3 coding DNA: TGTGCCAGCTCACCTTTGGGGGATCAGGGGACCCAGTACTTC.

In this sample, this clonotype turned up a few times. The genes are TRBV7-8 and TRBJ2-5, with 7 bases lining up with TRBD1. The length of the CDR3 is 15 residues. CDR1 and CDR2 from the germline V gene are SGHVS and FQNEAQ. Losses at the gene ends were 1 base for V and 3 bases for J; bases not matched to a gene: 5. The CDR3 here is CASSLDRDREETQYF. DNA of the CDR3: TGTGCCAGCAGCTTAGACCGAGACAGGGAAGAGACCCAGTACTTC.

This clonotype was observed many times. This chain uses TRBV19 with TRBJ2-7; 7 nucleotides align to TRBD1. Germline loops: CDR1 LNHDA, CDR2 SQIVND (reference sequence). This CDR3 comprises 15 residues. V lost 6 bases to trimming and J lost 0 bases; unmatched junction nucleotides: 8. The CDR3 protein is CASSLDRVNSYEQYF. CDR3 bases: TGTGCCAGTAGCCTCGACAGGGTGAACTCCTACGAGCAGTACTTC. Full variable domain (outside the CDR3, taken from reference TRBV19 and TRBJ2-7): DGGITQSPKYLFRKEGQNVTLSCEQNLNHDAMYWYRQDPGQGLRLIYYSQIVNDFQKGDIAEGYSVSREKKESFPLTVTSAQKNPTAFYLCASSLDRVNSYEQYFGPGTRLTVT.

This clonotype was seen more than once but under ten times. The chain links TRBV29-1 to TRBJ1-1; 9 bases map to TRBD1. Germline V gives CDR1 SQVTM, CDR2 ANQGSEA. The CDR3 sequence is 13 residues long. CDR3 DNA: TGCAGTACAGGGGGCTCAAGGAACACTGAAGCTTTCTTT. Its protein is CSTGGSRNTEAFF.